This TCR beta chain was sequenced during a study of blood T cells in healthy people across ages. Study conclusions and caveats: Higher diversity, along with more naive CD4+ cells, distinguished long-lived donors from aged donors. Nothing was known about donor CMV status, and this possibly confounded expanded clonotype changes.

This CDR3 comprises 12 residues. The V gene lost 4 bases and the J gene lost 8 bases, with 12 bases spanning the gap. CDR1 is SQVTM, CDR2 ANQGSEA, per germline. Together with a sample-barcoded 5' primer, a J-beta primer mix was included in a second PCR lasting about 6 to 11 cycles. Any given sample supplied a minimum of 2.5 million CDR3-containing paired-end reads. MiXCR, applied by TCRdb to the 5' RACE reads, yields one record per CDR3 protein. The table has 650,000 to 900,000 distinct CDR3 sequences, under 80% seen once. To note about this clonotype: Its specificity is not known.

This TCR was recovered from a man between 25 and 39 years old in good health. The chain joins TRBV29-1 to TRBJ2-1; D unresolved. The sequenced sample was blood. The CDR3 DNA reads as TGCAGCGTTGGGCGGCCCTCCTATGAGCAGTTCTTC. Protein sequence: CSVGRPSYEQFF.